Below, 9 T cell receptor beta chains from the same sample are listed, as sequenced in a study of blood T cells in healthy people across ages. Sample-barcoded 5' priming and a J-beta primer mix drove a second PCR of roughly 6 to 12 cycles. Via MiXCR, TCRdb re-called the 5' RACE reads, giving one row per CDR3 protein. The sample contains over 950,000 distinct CDR3 sequences, 35% to 40% of which appear only once. The source material was blood. These receptors originate from a man between 18 and 35 years old in good health.

The chain is built from TRBV12-3 or TRBV12-4 and TRBJ1-2, with D maybe TRBD1 (6 bases). V gave up 5 bases and J gave up 4 bases, with 14 bases separating them. The CDR3 runs to 14 residues. The CDR3 is CASSIRQEGYGYTF. CDR3 bases: TGTGCCAGCAGTATTAGACAGGAGGGCTATGGCTACACCTTC.

The chain combines TRBV12-3 or TRBV12-4 with TRBJ2-2; tentatively, D is TRBD1 (6 bases). Deletions cut 4 bases from V and 4 bases from J, with 10 bases between. CDR3 length equals 14 residues. The chain's CDR3 is CASSYRVTTGELFF. CDR3 nucleotide sequence: TGTGCCAGCAGTTACAGGGTAACCACCGGGGAGCTGTTTTTT.

The rearrangement uses TRBV20-1 and TRBJ1-1; unclear D gene. This CDR3 contains 13 residues. The germline gives CDR1 DFQATT, CDR2 SNEGSKA (reference sequence). The ends were cut back, 2 bases at V and 6 bases at J, with 13 bases in the middle. Here the CDR3 reads CSARPPGLAEAFF. DNA for the CDR3: TGCAGTGCTAGACCCCCGGGTTTAGCTGAAGCTTTCTTT.

The chain has TRBV4-3 and TRBJ1-1, with a tentative D call TRBD1 (6 bases). Trimming removed 0 bases from V and 8 bases from J, with 16 bases in between. CDR1 is LGHNA, CDR2 YSLEER, per germline. The CDR3 covers 15 residues. The CDR3 DNA follows: TGCGCCAGCAGCCAAGAAGGGGGGAACACAGGAGAAGCTTTCTTT. This translates into CASSQEGGNTGEAFF.

V gene TRBV5-6 combines with J gene TRBJ2-1, with 11 bases lining up with TRBD2. Germline CDR1 reads SGHDT; CDR2 reads YYEEEE. J gave up 5 bases and V 0 bases, and 4 bases lay outside the gene matches. CDR3 length: 16 amino acids. CDR3 residues: CASSLAPSGGHNEQFF. The DNA for the CDR3 is TGTGCCAGCAGCTTGGCTCCTAGCGGGGGGCACAATGAGCAGTTCTTC. Full variable domain (outside the CDR3, taken from reference TRBV5-6 and TRBJ2-1): DAGVTQSPTHLIKTRGQQVTLRCSPKSGHDTVSWYQQALGQGPQFIFQYYEEEERQRGNFPDRFSGHQFPNYSSELNVNALLLGDSALYLCASSLAPSGGHNEQFFGPGTRLTVL.

The chain uses TRBV5-1 and TRBJ1-6, with D unresolved. CDR1 is SGHRS, CDR2 YFSETQ, per germline. Trimming stripped 1 base from V and 5 bases from J, with 10 bases between. The CDR3 consists of 15 residues. The CDR3 loop reads CASSLSSNNNSPLHF. The CDR3 bases are TGCGCCAGCAGCTTGAGCAGTAACAATAATTCACCCCTCCACTTT.

This clonotype was detected only a few times. The chain combines TRBV7-2 with TRBJ2-2, with TRBD1 identical over 9 bases. V was clipped by 6 bases and J by 0 bases; unmatched bases: 8. Germline CDR1 SGHTA, CDR2 FQGNSA. The CDR3 runs to 17 residues. The CDR3 DNA reads TGTGCCAGCAGTCAACCGGGACAGGGTGCGAACACCGGGGAGCTGTTTTTT. Its translation: CASSQPGQGANTGELFF.

Remarks on this clonotype: One end of the junction is discordant with germline, which a read error may explain. The chain carries TRBV7-9 and TRBJ2-7; D may be TRBD2 (6 bases). Germline V lookup: CDR1 SEHNR, CDR2 FQNEAQ (reference sequence). The CDR3 totals 14 residues. DNA for the CDR3: TGTACCAGCAGCTACGGGACGGGGGACTACGAGCAGTACTTC. It is translated as CTSSYGTGDYEQYF.

The chain recombines TRBV7-2 with TRBJ1-1, with 7 bases aligning to TRBD1. Germline lookup yields CDR1 SGHTA and CDR2 FQGNSA. CDR3 length equals 14 residues. Unmatched junction bases numbered 4, after V lost 1 base and J lost 5 bases. The CDR3 DNA is TGTGCCAGCAGCTTAGAACAGGGGAGGACTGAAGCTTTCTTT. It encodes CASSLEQGRTEAFF.